The 20 T cell receptor beta chains in this list originate from one sample, sequenced in a study of identical twins. One entry per CDR3 protein results from TCRdb running MiXCR on the 5' RACE reads. Seen here are 450,000 or so distinct CDR3 sequences, 13% to 15% observed once, and the top ten hold about 0.94%. These sequences were also reported in another study, on yellow fever vaccine responses in identical twins.

Sequenced sample: CD4+ T cells sorted from blood. The receptors derive from a woman between 18 and 30 years old in good health.

V gene TRBV5-1 combines with J gene TRBJ2-3, with D unresolved. The CDR3 consists of 12 residues. V was clipped by 2 bases and J by 6 bases, with 7 bases between them. Germline V lookup: CDR1 SGHRS, CDR2 YFSETQ. CDR3 loop: CASSFEGDTQYF. Written as DNA, the CDR3 is TGCGCCAGCAGCTTCGAAGGGGATACGCAGTATTTT.

This clonotype was counted only a few times. J is TRBJ2-7 and V is TRBV9, with TRBD2 matching over 15 bases. V shed 4 bases and J 9 bases; nucleotides not matched to a gene: 8. Germline V gene lookup returns CDR1 SGDLS and CDR2 YYNGEE. This CDR3 contains 15 residues. The DNA of the CDR3 is TGTGCCAGCAGCACCGGGACTAGCGGGAGGCAACGGCAGTACTTC. It translates to CASSTGTSGRQRQYF.

This sequence joins TRBV5-1 and TRBJ2-1; 7 bases match TRBD2. Germline CDR1 is SGHRS and CDR2 is YFSETQ. With V trimmed by 7 bases and J by 7 bases, 14 bases remained unmatched. The CDR3 contains 15 residues. This CDR3 is CASGGGGDHRNEQFF. The CDR3 nucleotides are TGCGCCAGCGGTGGCGGGGGTGACCACAGAAATGAGCAGTTCTTC.

This clonotype came up many times. J is TRBJ2-3 and V is TRBV7-2; 10 nucleotides agree with TRBD2. V was clipped by 3 bases and J by 2 bases; unmatched bases: 5. The germline CDR1 and CDR2 sequences are SGHTA and FQGNSA. CDR3 size: 16 residues. In DNA form, the CDR3 reads TGTGCCAGCAGCTTCATTAGCGGGGGGCTCACAGATACGCAGTATTTT. As protein: CASSFISGGLTDTQYF.

There are a few counts of this clonotype. The rearrangement joins TRBV5-1 to TRBJ2-2; D tentatively reads TRBD1 or TRBD2 (5 bases each). Germline lookup yields CDR1 SGHRS and CDR2 YFSETQ. V was pared by 4 bases and J by 0 bases, with 13 bases between. The CDR3 contains 16 residues. The DNA for the CDR3 is TGCGCCAGCAGCCGGGACGGATTCGCGAACACCGGGGAGCTGTTTTTT. This encodes CASSRDGFANTGELFF. Filled out from reference TRBV5-1 and TRBJ2-2, the complete variable domain reads KAGVTQTPRYLIKTRGQQVTLSCSPISGHRSVSWYQQTPGQGLQFLFEYFSETQRNKGNFPGRFSGRQFSNSRSEMNVSTLELGDSALYLCASSRDGFANTGELFFGEGSRLTVL.

This clonotype occurred a few times. The rearrangement joins TRBV20-1 to TRBJ1-1; tentatively, D is TRBD1 (5 bases). V lost 1 base to trimming and J lost 1 base, with 10 bases between them. Germline values: CDR1 DFQATT, CDR2 SNEGSKA (reference sequence). The CDR3 spans 14 residues. CDR3 nucleotides: TGCAGTGCTAGAGGGGGGACGGAGAACACTGAAGCTTTCTTT. Amino acids: CSARGGTENTEAFF.

The chain combines TRBV29-1 with TRBJ2-7; D uncertain. Trimming stripped 4 bases from V and 7 bases from J, with 11 bases between. The germline V gene has CDR1 SQVTM and CDR2 ANQGSEA. There are 11 residues in the CDR3. CDR3 loop: CSVAGTREQYF. The CDR3 DNA sequence: TGCAGCGTTGCAGGAACTCGGGAGCAGTACTTC.

This clonotype came up a few times. The rearrangement links TRBV6-2 or TRBV6-3 to TRBJ2-5; 8 bases line up with TRBD1. CDR1 and CDR2 from the germline V gene are MNHEY and SVGEGT. J lost 1 base, V lost 5 bases, and 9 bases had no gene match. This CDR3 contains 16 residues. This CDR3 reads CASSHLRTGLQETQYF. Written as DNA, the CDR3 is TGTGCCAGCAGTCACCTTAGGACAGGGCTCCAAGAGACCCAGTACTTC.

This clonotype was counted ten times or more. The V gene is TRBV29-1, the J gene TRBJ2-1, with TRBD1 matching over 9 bases. Germline loops: CDR1 SQVTM, CDR2 ANQGSEA. The ends lost 3 bases at V and 7 bases at J; junction bases unmatched: 4. The CDR3 sequence is 13 residues long. CDR3 loop: CSVEGQGRNEQFF. CDR3 nucleotide sequence: TGCAGCGTTGAGGGACAGGGCAGAAATGAGCAGTTCTTC.

This clonotype occurred a few times. The genes are TRBV20-1 and TRBJ2-3, with 7 bases fitting TRBD2. The CDR3 has 14 residues. Germline assignment: CDR1 DFQATT and CDR2 SNEGSKA (reference sequence). V dropped 6 bases and J dropped 0; count of bases not matched to a gene: 6. The CDR3 region is CSAPGLTSTDTQYF. CDR3 nucleotide sequence: TGCAGTGCCCCGGGACTAACTAGCACAGATACGCAGTATTTT.

This clonotype turned up a few times. This rearrangement joins TRBV20-1 to TRBJ2-4, with D possibly being TRBD1 or TRBD2 (5 bases each). This CDR3 spans 14 amino acids. Germline values: CDR1 DFQATT, CDR2 SNEGSKA (reference sequence). V gave up 7 bases and J gave up 9 bases, with 22 bases separating them. The CDR3, as DNA: TGCAGTGTCACCACCGCCGGGACCGGAGGCATTCAGTACTTC. Its protein is CSVTTAGTGGIQYF.

V usage is TRBV28 and J usage is TRBJ2-3, with TRBD2 matching over 10 bases. Losses at the gene ends were 2 bases for V and 7 bases for J; bases not matched to a gene: 6. The CDR3 spans 15 residues. Germline-derived CDR1 and CDR2 are MDHEN and SYDVKM. This CDR3 is CASSLATSGANTQYF. The CDR3 region has the DNA TGTGCCAGCAGTTTAGCTACTAGCGGGGCTAATACGCAGTATTTT.

CDR3 in DNA: TGTGCCAGCAGGGGGACAGCGAAAGAGACCCAGTACTTC. Its protein product is CASRGTAKETQYF. The chain recombines TRBV6-1 with TRBJ2-5; 7 bases map to TRBD1. The CDR3 length is 13 residues. The ends lost 6 bases at V and 3 bases at J; junction bases unmatched: 4. From germline, CDR1 is MNHNS and CDR2 SASEGT.

This clonotype was observed a few times. The V call is TRBV7-2, the J call TRBJ2-7; TRBD1 aligns across 9 bases. Trimming cost V 5 bases and J 4 bases; bases outside gene matches: 9. The CDR3 sequence is 15 residues long. Germline-derived CDR1 and CDR2 are SGHTA and FQGNSA. DNA of the CDR3: TGTGCCAGCAGCCGAGAGGGGACAGGGACGTACGAGCAGTACTTC. Its translation is CASSREGTGTYEQYF.

The V call is TRBV6-5, the J call TRBJ2-2; 12 bases agree with TRBD2. CDR1 and CDR2 from the germline V gene are MNHEY and SVGAGI. The CDR3 has 18 amino acids. V was clipped by 4 bases and J by 3 bases; unmatched bases: 9. The CDR3 spells CASSSTLAGGLYTGELFF. CDR3 DNA sequence: TGTGCCAGCAGTTCCACCCTAGCGGGGGGGCTGTACACCGGGGAGCTGTTTTTT.

The chain recombines TRBV5-1 with TRBJ1-6; the D is unclear. The germline V and J ends were trimmed by 0 bases and 14 bases, with 12 bases remaining between them. This CDR3 comprises 13 residues. Looked up from germline, CDR1 is SGHRS and CDR2 is YFSETQ. CDR3 coding DNA: TGCGCCAGCAGCTTGGACGGAATGAGATCCCTCCACTTT. It codes for CASSLDGMRSLHF.

Only a few counts were recorded for this clonotype. The chain is built from TRBV6-2 or TRBV6-3 and TRBJ2-6, with D perhaps TRBD2 (7 bases). There are 17 residues in the CDR3. Germline CDR1 is MNHEY and CDR2 is SVGEGT. Trimming cost V 5 bases and J 0 bases, with 14 bases left between them. The CDR3 nucleotides read TGTGCCAGCAGTCAAGAAAGGGGGGGCTCTGGGGCCAACGTCCTGACTTTC. Its protein is CASSQERGGSGANVLTF.

In this sample, this clonotype turned up many times. The chain has TRBV4-2 and TRBJ2-2; possibly TRBD1 for D (5 bases). Between the trimmed V and J ends, which lost 0 bases and 8 bases, there was a span of 13 bases. CDR3 length: 15 residues. CDR1 and CDR2 from the germline V gene are LGHNA and YNFKEQ. CDR3 residues: CASSQEGGAGGELFF. The CDR3 nucleotides are TGTGCCAGCAGCCAAGAAGGTGGGGCCGGGGGGGAGCTGTTTTTT.

This clonotype was seen only a few times. The chain couples TRBV11-1 to TRBJ2-7; the match to TRBD2 covers 12 bases. V gave up 1 base and J gave up 2 bases; unmatched junction bases: 9. This CDR3 has 18 amino acids. Looked up from germline, CDR1 is SGHAT and CDR2 is FQDESV (reference sequence). The CDR3 protein is CASSLVPSGRAFAYEQYF. As DNA, the CDR3 is TGTGCCAGCAGCTTAGTCCCTAGCGGGAGGGCCTTCGCCTACGAGCAGTACTTC. The variable domain in full, completed from reference TRBV11-1 and TRBJ2-7, reads EAEVAQSPRYKITEKSQAVAFWCDPISGHATLYWYRQILGQGPELLVQFQDESVVDDSQLPKDRFSAERLKGVDSTLKIQPAELGDSAMYLCASSLVPSGRAFAYEQYFGPGTRLTVT.

This clonotype was detected only a few times. The chain employs TRBV6-1 and TRBJ1-6; TRBD1 might be the D (5 bases). This CDR3 region has 19 residues. Germline CDR1 reads MNHNS; CDR2 reads SASEGT. The V end was cut by 5 bases, the J end by 5 bases, with 25 bases between. CDR3 region: CASSKNRAVQERNNSPLHF. The CDR3 nucleotides are TGTGCCAGCAGTAAAAACCGGGCCGTACAGGAGAGGAATAATTCACCCCTCCACTTT.